A single sample is the source of the 8 T cell receptor beta chains below, sequenced in a study of Tregs in tolerant kidney transplant recipients. Profiled with immunoSEQ multiplex PCR; TCRdb holds only in-frame clones, not every one. The sample includes roughly 3,900 clones, 70% to 90% of them seen just once. Sequencing used Tregs from blood, obtained before the transplant. These receptors all stem from a human donor who received a combined kidney and bone marrow transplant.

The genes are TRBV29-1 and TRBJ2-1; 10 positions agree with TRBD2. V dropped 2 bases and J dropped 4; count of bases not matched to a gene: 11. This CDR3 is built from 17 residues. Germline CDR1 is SQVTM and CDR2 is ANQGSEA. CDR3: CSVEKRASGSWYNEQFF. In DNA form, the CDR3 reads TGCAGCGTTGAAAAGAGGGCTAGCGGGAGTTGGTACAATGAGCAGTTCTTC.

To note about this clone: One junction end does not reproduce the germline sequence, and a read error may be involved. The chain carries TRBV2 and TRBJ1-5; D ambiguous. The length of the CDR3 is 13 residues. Germline lookup yields CDR1 SNHLY and CDR2 FYNNEI. Here the CDR3 DNA reads TGTGCCAGCAATGAAGTTCGCGATCAGCCCCAGCATTTT. Residues: CASNEVRDQPQHF.

The chain is built from TRBV18 and TRBJ2-7; TRBD2 is a possible D gene (5 bases). The CDR3 contains 14 residues. The V and J ends lost 5 bases and 0 bases respectively, with 11 bases between them. Germline V gene lookup returns CDR1 KGHSH and CDR2 LQKENI. The CDR3 coding sequence is TGTGCCAGCTCAACGAGGGCGGACTCCTACGAGCAGTACTTC. Translated, it gives CASSTRADSYEQYF.

The chain couples TRBV6-5 to TRBJ2-7, with 7 bases identical to TRBD1. Germline trimming cut 0 bases from V and 5 bases from J; bases unmatched to any gene: 10. The CDR3 extends over 16 amino acids. CDR1 and CDR2 from the germline V gene are MNHEY and SVGAGI. This chain's CDR3 is CASSYSITGTANEQYF. CDR3 DNA: TGTGCCAGCAGTTACTCAATTACCGGGACAGCTAACGAGCAGTACTTC.

This clone was recorded a few times. The chain uses TRBV19 and TRBJ2-7; D ambiguous. The V end was cut by 8 bases, the J end by 0 bases, with 14 bases between. The CDR3 sequence is 14 residues long. Germline V gene lookup returns CDR1 LNHDA and CDR2 SQIVND (reference sequence). CDR3 region: CASSPRGASYEQYF. CDR3 nucleotide sequence: TGTGCCAGTTCCCCTCGAGGCGCCTCCTACGAGCAGTACTTC.

This chain uses TRBV28 with TRBJ2-7; 11 positions match TRBD2. Losses at the gene ends were 7 bases for V and 12 bases for J; bases not matched to a gene: 14. CDR1 is MDHEN and CDR2 is SYDVKM in the germline V gene. The CDR3 totals 14 residues. The chain's CDR3 is CASTTPGLADPPYF. The CDR3 bases are TGTGCCAGCACAACTCCGGGACTAGCGGATCCCCCGTACTTC.

V gene TRBV5-1 combines with J gene TRBJ2-7, with 7 bases identical to TRBD2. This CDR3 has 15 amino acids. Germline lookup yields CDR1 SGHRS and CDR2 YFSETQ. Unmatched junction bases numbered 6, after V lost 3 bases and J lost 0 bases. CDR3 nucleotide sequence: TGCGCCAGCAGCTGGAGCGGGATAAACTCCTACGAGCAGTACTTC. Protein: CASSWSGINSYEQYF.

J is TRBJ2-1 and V is TRBV4-1; no firm D call. Germline CDR1 MGHRA, CDR2 YSYEKL. V lost 1 base and J 1 base, leaving 11 bases between the germline ends. CDR3 length: 16 residues. Here the CDR3 reads CASSQVDLLSYNEQFF. The CDR3, as DNA: TGCGCCAGCAGCCAAGTTGATCTACTGTCCTACAATGAGCAGTTCTTC.